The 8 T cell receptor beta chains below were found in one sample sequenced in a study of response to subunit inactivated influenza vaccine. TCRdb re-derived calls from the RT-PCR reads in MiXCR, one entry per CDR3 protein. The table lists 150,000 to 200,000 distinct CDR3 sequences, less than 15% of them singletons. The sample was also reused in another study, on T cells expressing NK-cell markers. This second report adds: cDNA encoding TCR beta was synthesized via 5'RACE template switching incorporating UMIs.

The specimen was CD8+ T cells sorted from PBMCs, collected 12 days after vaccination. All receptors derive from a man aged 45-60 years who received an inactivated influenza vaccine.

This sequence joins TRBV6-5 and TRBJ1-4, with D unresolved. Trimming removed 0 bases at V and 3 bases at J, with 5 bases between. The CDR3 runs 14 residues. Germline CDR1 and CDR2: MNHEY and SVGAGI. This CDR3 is CASSYSQSNEKLFF. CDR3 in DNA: TGTGCCAGCAGTTACTCCCAGTCTAATGAAAAACTGTTTTTT.

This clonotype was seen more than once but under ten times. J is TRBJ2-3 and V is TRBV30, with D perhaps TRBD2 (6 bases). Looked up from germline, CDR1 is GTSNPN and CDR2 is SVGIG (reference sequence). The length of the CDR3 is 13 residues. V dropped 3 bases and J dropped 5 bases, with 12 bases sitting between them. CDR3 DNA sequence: TGTGCCTGGAGCCAACTGGGGGGAGATACGCAGTATTTT. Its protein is CAWSQLGGDTQYF.

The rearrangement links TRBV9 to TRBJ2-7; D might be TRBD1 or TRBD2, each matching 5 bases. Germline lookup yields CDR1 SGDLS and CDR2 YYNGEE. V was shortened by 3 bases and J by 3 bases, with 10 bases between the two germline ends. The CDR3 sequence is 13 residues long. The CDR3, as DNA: TGTGCCAGCAGCGAACGGGACGGCTACGAGCAGTACTTC. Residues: CASSERDGYEQYF.

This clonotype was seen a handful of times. CDR3 protein: CSAVPGPTEAFF. CDR3 DNA: TGCAGCGCCGTTCCGGGCCCCACTGAAGCTTTCTTT. V and J are TRBV20-1 and TRBJ1-1; D is unclear. The CDR3 has 12 residues. Germline V CDR1 and CDR2: DFQATT, SNEGSKA (reference sequence).

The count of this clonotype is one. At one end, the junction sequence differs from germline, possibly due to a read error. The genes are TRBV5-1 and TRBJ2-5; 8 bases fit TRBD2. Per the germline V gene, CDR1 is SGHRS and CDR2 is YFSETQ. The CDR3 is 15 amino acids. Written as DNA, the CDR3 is TGCGCCAGCAGCTTCTTAATGGCGGGAGGAGAGACCCTGTACTTC. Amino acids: CASSFLMAGGETLYF.

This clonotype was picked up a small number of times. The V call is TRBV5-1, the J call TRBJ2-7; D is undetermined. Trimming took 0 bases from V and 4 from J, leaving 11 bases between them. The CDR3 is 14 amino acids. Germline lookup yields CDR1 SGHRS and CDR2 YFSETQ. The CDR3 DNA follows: TGCGCCAGCAGCTTGGTGGGCGGTTTATACGAGCAGTACTTC. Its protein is CASSLVGGLYEQYF.

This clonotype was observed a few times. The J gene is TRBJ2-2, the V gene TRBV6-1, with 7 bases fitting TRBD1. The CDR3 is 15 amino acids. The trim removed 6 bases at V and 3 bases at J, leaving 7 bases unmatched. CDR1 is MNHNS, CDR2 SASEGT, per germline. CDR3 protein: CASSLWDRDTGELFF. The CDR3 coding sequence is TGTGCCAGCAGCCTCTGGGACAGAGACACCGGGGAGCTGTTTTTT.

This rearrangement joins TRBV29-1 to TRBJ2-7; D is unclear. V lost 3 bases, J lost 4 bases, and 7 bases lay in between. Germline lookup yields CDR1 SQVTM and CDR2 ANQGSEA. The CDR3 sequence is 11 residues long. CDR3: CSVEIAYEQYF. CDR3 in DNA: TGCAGCGTTGAGATAGCATACGAGCAGTACTTC.